This entry features one T cell receptor (beta chain) sequence. The data were obtained in a study of blood T cell repertoires in COVID-19. Study-level information: The analysed material was cDNA or gDNA that came from T cells, B-cell-depleted T cells, or PBMCs.

V was trimmed by 1 base and J by 5 bases, leaving 11 bases between them. In germline, CDR1 is PRHDT, CDR2 FYEKMQ (reference sequence). This CDR3 has 15 residues. In the source study's methods: Estimation of nucleated cell counts relied on the amplification of reference gene primers. TCRdb keeps only in-frame clones here, not all; method: immunoSEQ multiplex PCR. D and trimming were read from the DNA, whereas the V and J calls and clone size are those reported in that table. The sample shows a few hundred thousand clones, approximately 89% of them seen only once. The receptor comes from a woman in her twenties or thirties who had recovered from COVID-19. The gene calls are TRBV13 and TRBJ2-2; D may be TRBD1 (5 bases). The sample comprised peripheral blood. CDR3 DNA sequence: TGTGCCAGCAGCTTAGCCTTAGGGGAAACCGGGGAGCTGTTTTTT. Its translation: CASSLALGETGELFF.